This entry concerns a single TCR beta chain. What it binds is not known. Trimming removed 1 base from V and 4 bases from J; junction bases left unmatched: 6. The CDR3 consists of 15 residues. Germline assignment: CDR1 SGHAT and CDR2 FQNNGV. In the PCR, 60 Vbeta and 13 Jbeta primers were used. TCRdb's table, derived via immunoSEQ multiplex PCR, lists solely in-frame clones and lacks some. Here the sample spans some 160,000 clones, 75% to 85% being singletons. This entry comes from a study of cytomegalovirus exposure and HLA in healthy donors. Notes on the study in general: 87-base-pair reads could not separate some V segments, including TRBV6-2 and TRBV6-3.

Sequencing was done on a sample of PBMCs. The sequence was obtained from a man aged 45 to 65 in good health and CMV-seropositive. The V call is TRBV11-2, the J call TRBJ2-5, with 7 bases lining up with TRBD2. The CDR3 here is CASSLASGGRETQYF. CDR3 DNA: TGTGCCAGCAGCTTAGCCTCGGGGGGTCGAGAGACCCAGTACTTC. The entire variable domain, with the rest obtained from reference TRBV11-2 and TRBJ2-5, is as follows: EAGVAQSPRYKIIEKRQSVAFWCNPISGHATLYWYQQILGQGPKLLIQFQNNGVVDDSQLPKDRFSAERLKGVDSTLKIQPAKLEDSAVYLCASSLASGGRETQYFGPGTRLLVL.